This is a list of T cell receptor beta chains from one sample in a study of blood T cell repertoires in COVID-19. Clones were sequenced by immunoSEQ multiplex PCR, and TCRdb holds only the in-frame ones, with some missing. The repertoire holds 150,000 or so clones, with 85% as singletons. Sequenced sample: peripheral blood. These receptors were obtained from a woman in her fifties or sixties with COVID-19, enrolled during active disease. Both conserved end residues are part of each CDR3. D genes are given only for firm matches. Expanded clones get a size class; other rows say once, few or many, or leave the size out.

-	-	TRBJ2-2	15	TRBV5-4	CASSLVTVGPGELFF	TGTGCCAGCAGCTTGGTTACAGTTGGTCCCGGGGAGCTGTTTTTT
-	-	TRBJ1-5	14	TRBV25-1	CASRARGRDQPQHF	TGTGCCAGCAGGGCTAGGGGCAGGGATCAGCCCCAGCATTTT
-	-	TRBJ2-5	12	TRBV2	CASRGSEETQYF	TGTGCCAGCAGGGGGAGCGAAGAGACCCAGTACTTC
-	-	TRBJ1-1	12	TRBV2	CAGQGMNTEAFF	TGTGCCGGCCAGGGAATGAACACTGAAGCTTTCTTT
-	-	TRBJ1-2	16	TRBV2	CASRGGLPGREYGYTF	TGTGCCAGCAGAGGGGGACTACCCGGTCGGGAATATGGCTACACCTTC
-	-	TRBJ2-7	13	TRBV7-9	CASRSGNTYEQYF	TGTGCCAGCAGGTCCGGGAACACCTACGAGCAGTACTTC
-	TRBD1	TRBJ1-2	14	TRBV27	CASSLWAGGYGYTF	TGTGCCAGCAGTTTATGGGCAGGGGGCTATGGCTACACCTTC
-	TRBD1	TRBJ1-2	14	TRBV18	CASSPSTGEDGYTF	TGTGCCAGCTCACCTTCGACAGGGGAAGATGGCTACACCTTC
few	-	TRBJ2-7	13	TRBV29-1	CSAGPTVSYEQYF	TGCAGCGCCGGACCGACAGTGTCCTACGAGCAGTACTTC
-	TRBD1	TRBJ1-2	15	TRBV6-2/TRBV6-3	CASSYEGQGNYGYTF	TGTGCCAGCAGTTATGAGGGACAGGGCAACTATGGCTACACCTTC
-	-	TRBJ1-6	13	TRBV6-6	CAITREYNSPLHF	TGTGCCATCACACGGGAGTATAATTCACCCCTCCACTTT
-	TRBD2	TRBJ2-3	17	TRBV5-6	CASSSLGLGGSLDTQYF	TGTGCCAGCAGCTCACTGGGACTCGGGGGGTCCCTCGATACGCAGTATTTT
-	TRBD1	TRBJ1-2	14	TRBV6-5	CASKRTGDNYGYTF	TGTGCCAGCAAAAGGACAGGGGACAACTATGGCTACACCTTC
once	-	TRBJ2-2	16	TRBV7-7	CASSLGWRENTGELFF	TGTGCTAGCAGCTTAGGGTGGAGGGAAAACACCGGGGAGCTGTTTTTT
-	TRBD1	TRBJ1-2	12	TRBV6-5	CAIRGGPWGYTF	TGTGCCATCAGGGGGGGACCCTGGGGCTACACCTTC
-	TRBD1	TRBJ2-7	15	TRBV6-5	CASSYGGTGGGEQYF	TGTGCCAGCAGTTATGGCGGGACAGGGGGTGGCGAGCAGTACTTC
-	-	TRBJ2-5	16	TRBV11-3	CASSLPRDTWAETQYF	TGTGCCAGCAGCTTACCCCGGGACACCTGGGCAGAGACCCAGTACTTC
-	TRBD1	TRBJ2-6	18	TRBV28	CASSIPGQGATGANVLTF	TGTGCCAGCAGCATTCCGGGACAGGGGGCTACTGGGGCCAACGTCCTGACTTTC